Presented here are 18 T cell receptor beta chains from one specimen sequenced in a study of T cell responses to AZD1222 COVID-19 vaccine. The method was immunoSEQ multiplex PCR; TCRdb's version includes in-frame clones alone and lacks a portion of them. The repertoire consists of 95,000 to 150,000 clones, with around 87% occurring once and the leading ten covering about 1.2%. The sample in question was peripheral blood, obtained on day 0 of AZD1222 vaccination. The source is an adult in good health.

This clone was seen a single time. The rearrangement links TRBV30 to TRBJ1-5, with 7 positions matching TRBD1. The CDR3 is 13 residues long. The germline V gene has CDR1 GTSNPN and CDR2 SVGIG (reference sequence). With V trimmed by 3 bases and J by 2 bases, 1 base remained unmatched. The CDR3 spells CAWRGGRNQPQHF. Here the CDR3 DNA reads TGTGCCTGGAGAGGGGGCCGCAATCAGCCCCAGCATTTT.

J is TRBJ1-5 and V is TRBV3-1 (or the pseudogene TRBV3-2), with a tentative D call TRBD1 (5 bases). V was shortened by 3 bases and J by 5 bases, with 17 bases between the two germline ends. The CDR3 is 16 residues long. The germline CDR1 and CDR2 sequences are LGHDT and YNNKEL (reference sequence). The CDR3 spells CASSQSGSGGDQPQHF. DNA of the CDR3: TGTGCCAGCAGCCAGTCGGGGTCAGGAGGGGATCAGCCCCAGCATTTT.

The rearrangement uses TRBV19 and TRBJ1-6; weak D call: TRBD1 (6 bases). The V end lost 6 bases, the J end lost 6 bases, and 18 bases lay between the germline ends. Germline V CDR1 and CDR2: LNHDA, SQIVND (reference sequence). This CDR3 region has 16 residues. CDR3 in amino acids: CASRLNRDILNSPLHF. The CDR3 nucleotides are TGTGCCAGTAGACTTAACCGGGACATTCTTAATTCACCCCTCCACTTT. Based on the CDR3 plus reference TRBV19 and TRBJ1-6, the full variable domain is DGGITQSPKYLFRKEGQNVTLSCEQNLNHDAMYWYRQDPGQGLRLIYYSQIVNDFQKGDIAEGYSVSREKKESFPLTVTSAQKNPTAFYLCASRLNRDILNSPLHFGNGTRLTVT.

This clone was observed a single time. The CDR3 region is CASSLDAGLGSTGELFF. The CDR3 coding sequence is TGTGCCAGCAGCCTCGACGCCGGCCTCGGATCCACCGGGGAGCTGTTTTTT. The chain uses TRBV7-9 and TRBJ2-2, with D hard to call. Germline assignment: CDR1 SEHNR and CDR2 FQNEAQ (reference sequence). The CDR3 covers 17 residues. The V gene lost 5 bases and the J gene lost 4 bases, with 20 bases spanning the gap. Variable domain in full (rest from reference TRBV7-9 and TRBJ2-2): DTGVSQNPRHKITKRGQNVTFRCDPISEHNRLYWYRQTLGQGPEFLTYFQNEAQLEKSRLLSDRFSAERPKGSFSTLEIQRTEQGDSAMYLCASSLDAGLGSTGELFFGEGSRLTVL.

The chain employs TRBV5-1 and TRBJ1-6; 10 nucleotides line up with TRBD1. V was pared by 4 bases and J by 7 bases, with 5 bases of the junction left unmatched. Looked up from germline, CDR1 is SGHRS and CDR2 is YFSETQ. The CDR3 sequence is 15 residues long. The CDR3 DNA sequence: TGCGCCAGCAGCAGCCGGGACAGGGGAAATTCACCCCTCCACTTT. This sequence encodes CASSSRDRGNSPLHF.

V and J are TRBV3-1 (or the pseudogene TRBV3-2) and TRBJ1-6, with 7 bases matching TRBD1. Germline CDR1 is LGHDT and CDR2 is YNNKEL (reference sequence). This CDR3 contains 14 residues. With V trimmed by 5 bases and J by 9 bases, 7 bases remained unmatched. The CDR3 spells CASSTGTATSPLHF. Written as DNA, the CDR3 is TGTGCCAGCAGCACTGGGACAGCGACTTCACCCCTCCACTTT.

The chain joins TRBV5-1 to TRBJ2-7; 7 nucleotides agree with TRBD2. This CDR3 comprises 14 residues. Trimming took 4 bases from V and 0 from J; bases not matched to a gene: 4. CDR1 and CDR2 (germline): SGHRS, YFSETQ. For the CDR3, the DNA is TGCGCCAGCAGCCCGAGGACTAGCTCCTACGAGCAGTACTTC. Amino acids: CASSPRTSSYEQYF.

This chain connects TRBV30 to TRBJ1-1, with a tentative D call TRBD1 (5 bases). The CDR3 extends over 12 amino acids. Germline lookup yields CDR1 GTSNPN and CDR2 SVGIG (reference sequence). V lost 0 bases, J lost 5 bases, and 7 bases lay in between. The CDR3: CAWSVAGTEAFF. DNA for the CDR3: TGTGCCTGGAGTGTTGCAGGGACTGAAGCTTTCTTT.

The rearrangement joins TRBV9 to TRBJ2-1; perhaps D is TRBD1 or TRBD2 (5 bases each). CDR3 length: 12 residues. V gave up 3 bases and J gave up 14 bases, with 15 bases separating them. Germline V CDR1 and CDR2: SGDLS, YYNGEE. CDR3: CASSGPGRQKFF. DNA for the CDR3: TGTGCCAGCAGCGGACCGGGACGCCAGAAGTTCTTC.

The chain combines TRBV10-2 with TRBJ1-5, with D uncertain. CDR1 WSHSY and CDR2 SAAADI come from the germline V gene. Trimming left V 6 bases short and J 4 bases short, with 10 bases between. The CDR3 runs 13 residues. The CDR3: CASREGWNQPQHF. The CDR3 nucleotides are TGCGCCAGCAGGGAGGGATGGAATCAGCCCCAGCATTTT.

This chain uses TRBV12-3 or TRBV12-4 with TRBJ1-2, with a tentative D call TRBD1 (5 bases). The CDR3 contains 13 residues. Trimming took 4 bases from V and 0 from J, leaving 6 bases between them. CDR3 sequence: CASSWTTNYGYTF. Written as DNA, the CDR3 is TGTGCCAGCAGTTGGACAACTAACTATGGCTACACCTTC.

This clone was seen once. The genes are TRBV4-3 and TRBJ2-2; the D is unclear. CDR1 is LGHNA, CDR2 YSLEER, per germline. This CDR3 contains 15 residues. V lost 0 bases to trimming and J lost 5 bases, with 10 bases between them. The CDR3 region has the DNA TGCGCCAGCAGCCAAGACAATCTTCGGACCGGGGAGCTGTTTTTT. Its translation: CASSQDNLRTGELFF.

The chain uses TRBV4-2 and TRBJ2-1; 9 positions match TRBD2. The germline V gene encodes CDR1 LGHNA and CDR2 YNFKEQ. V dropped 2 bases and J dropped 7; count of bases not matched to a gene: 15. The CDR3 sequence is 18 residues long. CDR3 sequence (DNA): TGTGCCAGCAGCCAAAACAGGGCTGGACTAGCGCTCTCGAATGAGCAGTTCTTC. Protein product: CASSQNRAGLALSNEQFF.

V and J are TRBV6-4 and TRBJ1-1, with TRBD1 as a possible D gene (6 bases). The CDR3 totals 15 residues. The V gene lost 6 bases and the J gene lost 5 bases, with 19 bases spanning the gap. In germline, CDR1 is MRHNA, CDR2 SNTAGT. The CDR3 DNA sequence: TGTGCCAGCAGGGAAGGTACAGGGCTGTTGACTGAAGCTTTCTTT. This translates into CASREGTGLLTEAFF.

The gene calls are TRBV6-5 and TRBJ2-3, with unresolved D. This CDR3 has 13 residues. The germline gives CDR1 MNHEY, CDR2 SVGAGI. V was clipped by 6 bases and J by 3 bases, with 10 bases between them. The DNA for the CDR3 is TGTGCCAGCAGGACGTTAAGTACAGATACGCAGTATTTT. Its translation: CASRTLSTDTQYF.

The CDR3 bases are TGTGCCAGTAGTACGACTCAGGGGACCTATAATTCACCCCTCCACTTT. The encoded protein is CASSTTQGTYNSPLHF. J is TRBJ1-6 and V is TRBV19; tentative D call: TRBD1 (6 bases). The V gene's germline CDR1 is LNHDA and CDR2 SQIVND (reference sequence). The CDR3 is 16 residues long. Trimming pared 4 bases from V and 2 bases from J, leaving 12 bases between.

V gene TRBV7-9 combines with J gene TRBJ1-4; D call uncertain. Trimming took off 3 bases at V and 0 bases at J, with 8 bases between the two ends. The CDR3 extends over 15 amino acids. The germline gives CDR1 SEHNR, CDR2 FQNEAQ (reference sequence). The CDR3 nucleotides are TGTGCCAGCAGCTTCACCGGGCCAACTAATGAAAAACTGTTTTTT. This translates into CASSFTGPTNEKLFF.

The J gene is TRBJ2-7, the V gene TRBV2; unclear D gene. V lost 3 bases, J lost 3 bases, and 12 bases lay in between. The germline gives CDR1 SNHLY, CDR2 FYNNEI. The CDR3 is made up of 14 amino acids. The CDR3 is CASSESRVGYEQYF. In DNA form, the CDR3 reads TGTGCCAGCAGTGAGTCTAGGGTCGGCTACGAGCAGTACTTC.